Presented here are 17 T cell receptor beta chains from one specimen sequenced in a study of circulating CD8 cells and anti-PD-1 response in melanoma. Sorting of live CD3+CD8+TCRalphabeta+ cells by PD-1 and/or TIGIT gave four subsets. Using around 15 ng of total RNA, TCR libraries were made with the QIAseq Immune Repertoire TCR panel. One entry per CDR3 protein results from TCRdb running MiXCR on the reads. The table has hundreds of distinct CDR3 sequences, 5.8% seen once; the top ten hold roughly 6%. Sequencing used CD8+ T cells from PBMCs, obtained at baseline or after one month of anti-PD-1 therapy (not recorded which). All receptors derive from a human donor with melanoma.

This clonotype is termed medium-sized. This chain uses TRBV21-1 with TRBJ2-1; the D call TRBD2 from the table was never checked on the DNA. TRBV21-1 is shown as a pseudogene. This CDR3 has 18 amino acids. In DNA, the CDR3 is TGTGCCAGCAGCAAAGTCGTTCGGGAGGGTCTCTCCTACAATGAGCAGTTCTTC. Its translation: CASSKVVREGLSYNEQFF.

Within the sample, this clonotype is large (0.1 to 1%). This sequence joins TRBV29-1 and TRBJ2-7, with 8 bases matching TRBD1. The V segment lost 3 bases and the J segment 0 bases; nucleotides outside the gene matches: 4. The length of the CDR3 is 14 residues. The germline gives CDR1 SQVTM, CDR2 ANQGSEA. The CDR3 spells CSVDPGQGSYEQYF. CDR3 nucleotides: TGCAGCGTTGACCCCGGACAGGGCTCCTACGAGCAGTACTTC.

By sample fraction, this clonotype is medium-sized. The CDR3 sequence is CASSGTGGNQPQHF. The CDR3 coding sequence is TGTGCCAGCAGTGGGACAGGGGGCAATCAGCCCCAGCATTTT. The chain recombines TRBV2 with TRBJ1-5, with 9 bases lining up with TRBD1. Germline trimming cut 4 bases from V and 2 bases from J; bases unmatched to any gene: 0. Germline CDR1 SNHLY, CDR2 FYNNEI. This CDR3 is 14 amino acids long.

This clonotype has a handful of counts. A much larger clone lies a single base off, so this may be a read error. The CDR3 loop reads CASGSRVASYEQYF. The CDR3 coding sequence is TGTGCCAGCGGTTCCCGGGTGGCCTCGTACGAGCAGTACTTC. The chain is built from TRBV28 and TRBJ2-7, with D hard to call. V was trimmed by 8 bases and J by 4 bases, leaving 18 bases between them. Per the germline V gene, CDR1 is MDHEN and CDR2 is SYDVKM. CDR3 length equals 14 residues.

By sample fraction, this clonotype is medium-sized. J is TRBJ2-7 and V is TRBV7-9; 7 bases match TRBD1. This CDR3 contains 14 residues. The V and J ends lost 4 bases and 2 bases, in that order; junction bases with no gene match: 5. The germline V gene encodes CDR1 SEHNR and CDR2 FQNEAQ (reference sequence). The CDR3 sequence: CASSSTGQTYEQYF. CDR3 bases: TGTGCCAGCAGCTCCACGGGACAGACCTACGAGCAGTACTTC.

This clonotype appeared a few times. A much larger clone differs by one base, so this may be a read error. In DNA form, the CDR3 reads TGTGCCAGCAGCTGGGCCGGGACCCCCTACGAGCAGTACTTC. Its protein is CASSWAGTPYEQYF. The rearrangement joins TRBV7-2 to TRBJ2-7; D is perhaps TRBD1 or TRBD2 (5 bases each). V dropped 4 bases and J dropped 2 bases, with 12 bases sitting between them. In germline, CDR1 is SGHTA, CDR2 FQGNSA. The CDR3 contains 14 residues.

This clonotype has only a few counts. This chain connects TRBV29-1 to TRBJ2-1; 7 positions agree with TRBD2. Germline-derived CDR1 and CDR2 are SQVTM and ANQGSEA. V shed 5 bases, J shed 3 bases, and the junction held 10 bases outside the gene matches. The CDR3 loop spans 15 amino acids. CDR3 coding DNA: TGCAGCGTTCTAATTATGACTAGCAGCTACAATGAGCAGTTCTTC. This gives the protein CSVLIMTSSYNEQFF.

Within the sample, this clonotype is large. The V and J genes are TRBV29-1 and TRBJ2-1; D gene unclear. The germline V gene encodes CDR1 SQVTM and CDR2 ANQGSEA. The CDR3 extends over 13 amino acids. Trimming cost V 8 bases and J 0 bases, with 11 bases left between them. The CDR3 DNA sequence: TGCAGCACGACTCTTTTCTCCTACAATGAGCAGTTCTTC. Protein product: CSTTLFSYNEQFF.

Within the sample, this clonotype is medium-sized. The V gene is TRBV20-1, the J gene TRBJ2-7; 10 positions agree with TRBD2. Germline V CDR1 and CDR2: DFQATT, SNEGSKA (reference sequence). This CDR3 has 18 amino acids. V was pared by 0 bases and J by 2 bases, with 13 bases of the junction left unmatched. CDR3 DNA sequence: TGCAGTGCTAGAGATAGTACCAGGACTAGCGGACGACCCTACGAGCAGTACTTC. Translating gives CSARDSTRTSGRPYEQYF.

This clonotype is categorized as medium-sized. The rearrangement links TRBV19 to TRBJ1-1; TRBD1 matches at 7 bases. Looked up from germline, CDR1 is LNHDA and CDR2 is SQIVND (reference sequence). The CDR3 consists of 14 residues. V lost 3 bases to trimming and J lost 1 base; unmatched junction nucleotides: 2. The CDR3 sequence: CASSINRGNTEAFF. In DNA, the CDR3 is TGTGCCAGTAGTATCAACAGGGGGAACACTGAAGCTTTCTTT.

This clonotype was detected a few times. The chain has TRBV19 and TRBJ2-7; possible D gene TRBD2, 5 bases. The V gene's germline CDR1 is LNHDA and CDR2 SQIVND (reference sequence). V lost 5 bases and J lost 0, with 11 bases in between. The CDR3 consists of 14 residues. As DNA, the CDR3 is TGTGCCAGTAGTTCCCGGGATTCCTCCTACGAGCAGTACTTC. This sequence encodes CASSSRDSSYEQYF.

This clonotype qualifies as large. V gene TRBV27 combines with J gene TRBJ2-7; no definite D call. The length of the CDR3 is 13 residues. The germline V and J ends were trimmed by 4 bases and 2 bases, with 9 bases remaining between them. The germline gives CDR1 MNHEY, CDR2 SMNVEV (reference sequence). CDR3 in amino acids: CASSSLGTYEQYF. DNA of the CDR3: TGTGCCAGCAGTTCTTTGGGAACCTACGAGCAGTACTTC.

In regard to this clonotype: A much more abundant neighbour one base away suggests this may be a read error. No conserved phenylalanine or tryptophan is present at the end of the CDR3, so a read error is the likely explanation. The V call is TRBV2, the J call TRBJ2-5; D may be TRBD1 (6 bases). The V gene's germline CDR1 is SNHLY and CDR2 FYNNEI. The V end was cut by 4 bases, the J end by 0 bases, with 12 bases between. There are 15 residues in the CDR3. DNA for the CDR3: TGTGCCAGCAGTGGGCGGACAGTGTACCAAGAGACCCAGTACCTC. Its translation: CASSGRTVYQETQYL.

Judged by abundance, this clonotype is medium-sized. The gene calls are TRBV27 and TRBJ1-4, with 7 bases lining up with TRBD1. V trimming: 5 bases; J trimming: 5 bases; junction bases outside the gene matches: 5. Germline lookup yields CDR1 MNHEY and CDR2 SMNVEV (reference sequence). The CDR3 extends over 14 amino acids. The CDR3 spells CASSTRGLNEKLFF. CDR3 sequence (DNA): TGTGCCAGCAGTACCAGGGGGTTGAATGAAAAACTGTTTTTT.

This clonotype is medium-sized. The V gene is TRBV5-6, the J gene TRBJ2-5; D perhaps matches TRBD2 (5 bases). In germline, CDR1 is SGHDT, CDR2 YYEEEE. Trimming took 0 bases from V and 5 from J, leaving 8 bases between them. The CDR3 is made up of 13 amino acids. The CDR3 region is CASSLGSVETQYF. CDR3 bases: TGTGCCAGCAGCTTGGGTAGCGTGGAGACCCAGTACTTC.

By sample share, this clonotype is medium-sized. The chain is built from TRBV19 and TRBJ2-6, with D maybe TRBD1 (6 bases). Trimming pared 5 bases from V and 0 bases from J, leaving 14 bases between. The CDR3 is 17 residues long. CDR1 LNHDA and CDR2 SQIVND come from the germline V gene (reference sequence). Written as DNA, the CDR3 is TGTGCCAGTAGTGCAACTACAGGGATCTCTGGGGCCAACGTCCTGACTTTC. Encoded protein: CASSATTGISGANVLTF.

By sample share, this clonotype is medium-sized. J is TRBJ2-6 and V is TRBV12-3 or TRBV12-4; the D is unclear. The CDR3 has 16 residues. V was clipped by 7 bases and J by 0 bases, with 13 bases between them. CDR3 residues: CASTIDRYSGANVLTF. CDR3 bases: TGTGCCAGCACCATAGACCGATACTCTGGGGCCAACGTCCTGACTTTC.